The sequence of this TCR beta chain was determined in a study of T cells in Graves' hyperthyroidism and ophthalmopathy (dated by TCRdb to the late 2010s). Regarding the research as a whole: Peripheral blood samples were taken at the time of initial diagnosis, prior to any treatment. In roughly six Graves' hyperthyroidism patients, the study also compared T-cell repertoires from thyroid tissue with T-cell repertoires from blood. The paper reports TCR Vbeta CDR3 sequencing of over 130 peripheral blood samples: 43 ophthalmopathy, 75 to 80 hyperthyroidism and approximately 17 progressor patients. The 100 or so discovery patients were randomly divided into training and test sets at a 7:3 ratio. After blood sampling, hyperthyroidism patients were treated with methimazole at a starting dose of 30 mg daily, and ophthalmopathy patients were treated with high-dose intravenous methylprednisolone. A discovery cohort of roughly 100 patients, about 40 with Graves' ophthalmopathy and 57 with stable Graves' hyperthyroidism, was used to find distinguishing TCR V-J signatures. Prospective prediction of ophthalmopathy was tested in an independent validation cohort of fewer than 20 hyperthyroidism patients and 17 patients who later progressed to ophthalmopathy. The paper as a whole reports these results and caveats: No statistical method was used to fix the sample size in advance, and group allocation was not hidden from the investigators. In validation, the model predicted progression to ophthalmopathy a median of roughly six months before onset, with over 55% sensitivity and almost 75% specificity. A 13 V-J signature model separated ophthalmopathy from stable hyperthyroidism, with just over 85% sensitivity and about 81% specificity in cross-validation and 80%/75% in testing. Most expanded thyroid clonotypes (frequency above 0.001) were also detected in blood, suggesting blood repertoires may reflect thyroid immune responses.

The TCR beta CDR3 regions were amplified from the RNA transcripts. For the first round of RT-PCR on the TCR CDR3, the HTBI primer set was used together with the Qiagen OneStep RT-PCR kit. Libraries were constructed in a second round of multiplex PCR, after which size selection and purification were performed. The libraries were sequenced on an Illumina HiSeq2000 using paired-end 100 bp reads. Per the source publication's procedure: SOAPnuke was used to process the raw data, removing reads that contained adapters or uncalled bases, had a mean Phred below 15, or lacked an exact match to the constant primer or identifier. High-quality paired reads were merged with COPE v1.2.5, and unique nucleotide sequences were defined as clonotypes. Clonotypes were aligned to IMGT TRBV, TRBD and TRBJ reference segments using MiTCR v1.1. The analysis included only V-J combinations with a frequency above 0.0001, which together covered 99% to 99.2% of the repertoires. The TCS score was defined as the ratio of F50 (clonal expansion) to E x V (chaos), calculated using BLOSUM62-based TCRdist between CDR3 peptides within each V-J. Welch's t-statistics and random forest reduced several hundred V-J features to roughly 13, which were used in a naive Bayes classifier (R e1071). TCRdb itself trimmed the public reads at Q25 with fastp, ran MiXCR and retained productive beta chains. All rows with the same CDR3 protein become a single entry with the most common DNA and genes. These V and J calls derive from TCRdb rather than the authors' analysis. This sample holds roughly 570,000 distinct CDR3 sequences; around a sixth were observed only once. The ten top clones hold approximately 7% of the sample.

Graves' hyperthyroidism was defined as stable when no progression to ophthalmopathy occurred over 18 months of follow-up. The hyperthyroidism patients were between 18 and 65 years old and newly diagnosed, with a disease duration of less than 2 months. Exclusion was applied to patients with uncontrolled infections, other autoimmune diseases, pregnancy or lactation. Diagnoses were established on the basis of clinical symptoms, serum thyroxine and TRAb, thyroid ultrasound, and orbital computed tomography. Ficoll-Paque density gradient centrifugation was used to isolate PBMCs from about 10 ml of fresh peripheral blood. Total RNA was extracted using Trizol reagent, and RNA quality was assessed on an Agilent 2100 Bioanalyzer. The CDR3 spans 13 residues, from the cysteine through the phenylalanine. Here the CDR3 DNA is all that survives: 39 bases in frame from base 1. Trimming at the junction amounts to 4 bases on V and 1 base on J, and the germline ends lie 7 bases apart. The germline V gene supplies CDR1 KGHSH and CDR2 LQKENI.

A remark on this clonotype: Its antigen target is currently unknown. No base quality values were provided; no much bigger clone lies one nucleotide off.

This clonotype originated in a woman aged 30 to 39 with Graves' hyperthyroidism. The V gene is TRBV18 and the J gene is TRBJ2-5, with no confident D gene call. Sequenced sample: blood. The nucleotide sequence reads TGTGCCAGCTCACAGTTCAGCCAAGAGACCCAGTACTTC. This sequence encodes CASSQFSQETQYF.